This T cell receptor beta chain was sequenced during a study of T cell clonotyping in hematopoietic cell transplantation. Assay: immunoSEQ multiplex PCR; the TCRdb copy retains only in-frame clones and omits some. The data hold about 8,000 clones, with about four fifths observed a single time. With regard to this clone: The antigen is not known.

Per the germline V gene, CDR1 is MGHRA and CDR2 is YSYEKL. The ends were cut back, 6 bases at V and 4 bases at J, with 33 bases in the middle. The length of the CDR3 is 21 residues. The study's findings and limits: Broader posttransplant TCR repertoire diversity was predicted by graft donor and pretransplant recipient Inverse Simpson Index values.

The sequence was obtained from a female patient between 50 and 60 years old who had an allogeneic stem cell transplant from an unrelated donor, so the T cells may come from the graft donor. Some clones in this sample may be carry-over from other donors' samples. The genes are TRBV4-1 and TRBJ2-2; D possibly corresponds to TRBD1 (7 bases). The sample consisted of peripheral blood mononuclear cells, taken 180 days after allogeneic stem cell transplant. Here the CDR3 DNA reads TGCGCCAGCAGAACAACCCGCACACAGGGGCGTGAAGGGCGGGGCACCGGGGAGCTGTTTTTT. This translates into CASRTTRTQGREGRGTGELFF.